The rows below give T cell receptor beta chains drawn from one sample of a study of OX40 agonist ivuxolimab in advanced cancers. Some clones are missing from TCRdb's copy, which holds only in-frame ones; the method was immunoSEQ multiplex PCR. This table holds 80,000 to 95,000 clones, around 88% found once. The material sequenced was CD4+ or CD8+ T cells sorted from blood, taken in a trial of the OX40 agonist ivuxolimab. The receptor set was obtained from an adult with an advanced solid tumor such as melanoma, head and neck, liver or kidney cancer. Each CDR3 is given with its conserved first and last residue. Fields, in order: V gene, J gene, clone size, D gene, CDR3 DNA, CDR3 protein. A D gene is named only where the DNA matches it firmly. Rows may omit the clone size; those that give it use once, few, many or a size class.

V: TRBV7-9
J: TRBJ2-5
size: -
D: -
DNA: TGTGCCAGCAGCTTAGTCTCCGGAGAGACCCAGTACTTC
CDR3: CASSLVSGETQYF

V: TRBV28
J: TRBJ2-1
size: -
D: TRBD1
DNA: TGTGCCAGCAGGTCCGGGACAGGGGATGCGGCCTACAATGAGCAGTTCTTC
CDR3: CASRSGTGDAAYNEQFF

V: TRBV18
J: TRBJ2-2
size: few
D: TRBD1
DNA: TGTGCCAGCTCACCGCAGGGGGCAACCGGGGAGCTGTTTTTT
CDR3: CASSPQGATGELFF

V: TRBV5-4
J: TRBJ1-1
size: -
D: TRBD1
DNA: TGTGCCAGCAGCGCGCTGCAGGCGGGACAGGGGTTAGAAGCTTTCTTT
CDR3: CASSALQAGQGLEAFF

V: TRBV7-2
J: TRBJ1-1
size: -
D: -
DNA: TGTGCCAGCAGCCCCCTTACTGAAGCTTTCTTT
CDR3: CASSPLTEAFF

V: TRBV19
J: TRBJ2-3
size: -
D: -
DNA: TGTGCCAGTAGTATACAGGCCACAGATACGCAGTATTTT
CDR3: CASSIQATDTQYF

V: TRBV28
J: TRBJ1-2
size: -
D: TRBD1
DNA: TGTGCCAGCAGTTTGATGGGACAGGGGGCCTACACCTTC
CDR3: CASSLMGQGAYTF

V: TRBV5-1
J: TRBJ2-3
size: few
D: -
DNA: TGCGCCAGCAGCTTGCTTGGGGATACGCAGTATTTT
CDR3: CASSLLGDTQYF

V: TRBV5-1
J: TRBJ2-3
size: -
D: TRBD1
DNA: TGCGCCAGCAGCCTCGGGACAGTCACAGATACGCAGTATTTT
CDR3: CASSLGTVTDTQYF

V: TRBV5-6
J: TRBJ2-2
size: -
D: TRBD2
DNA: TGTGCCAGCAGCCGGACTAGCGGGAGGAGGGGCACCGGGGAGCTGTTTTTT
CDR3: CASSRTSGRRGTGELFF

V: TRBV5-1
J: TRBJ1-2
size: -
D: -
DNA: TGCGCCAGCAGTTGGGGGGAGTATGGCTACACCTTC
CDR3: CASSWGEYGYTF

V: TRBV10-3
J: TRBJ1-1
size: -
D: TRBD1
DNA: TGTGCCATCAGTGCCCCAGGGGGCAGGACTGAAGCTTTCTTT
CDR3: CAISAPGGRTEAFF

V: TRBV11-3
J: TRBJ2-1
size: -
D: -
DNA: TGTGCCAGCAGCTTAGTTGCGGGGAGGAAGGGGGGTGAGCAGTTCTTC
CDR3: CASSLVAGRKGGEQFF

V: TRBV4-1
J: TRBJ1-1
size: -
D: -
DNA: TGCGCCAGCAGCCAAGTCCGGCGGACTAGAGACACTGAAGCTTTCTTT
CDR3: CASSQVRRTRDTEAFF

V: TRBV4-2
J: TRBJ2-1
size: few
D: -
DNA: TGTGCCAGCAGCCAAGATCAACCTGGCAGGGGCTACAATGAGCAGTTCTTC
CDR3: CASSQDQPGRGYNEQFF

V: TRBV7-3
J: TRBJ1-2
size: few
D: TRBD1
DNA: TGTGCCAGCAGCCCCGGACAGGGGAACCACTATGGCTACACCTTC
CDR3: CASSPGQGNHYGYTF

V: TRBV6-5
J: TRBJ1-4
size: -
D: -
DNA: TGTGCCAGCAGTTACGTACAAACGGCAACTAATGAAAAACTGTTTTTT
CDR3: CASSYVQTATNEKLFF

V: TRBV7-3
J: TRBJ2-5
size: -
D: TRBD1
DNA: TGTGCCAGCAGCTTAAACCCCGGGACAGGGATAGAGACCCAGTACTTC
CDR3: CASSLNPGTGIETQYF

V: TRBV5-5
J: TRBJ2-7
size: once
D: -
DNA: TGTGCCAGCAGCTTTAGCAGGAGCTCCTACGAGCAGTACTTC
CDR3: CASSFSRSSYEQYF

V: TRBV9
J: TRBJ1-1
size: -
D: -
DNA: TGTGCCAGCAGTGCCCCCTTCAGGGAGAACACTGAAGCTTTCTTT
CDR3: CASSAPFRENTEAFF

V: TRBV9
J: TRBJ1-2
size: -
D: TRBD1
DNA: TGTGCCAGCAGCGCCTACTCCCCGGGACAGGGTGGCTACACCTTC
CDR3: CASSAYSPGQGGYTF

V: TRBV30
J: TRBJ1-6
size: -
D: TRBD1
DNA: TGTGCCTGGAGTGTAGGGGGCTTCGGCTCCTATAATTCACCCCTCCACTTT
CDR3: CAWSVGGFGSYNSPLHF

V: TRBV28
J: TRBJ1-5
size: -
D: TRBD1
DNA: TGTGCCAGCAGCCCCCAGGGGGTTGGCAATCAGCCCCAGCATTTT
CDR3: CASSPQGVGNQPQHF

V: TRBV7-2
J: TRBJ2-2
size: few
D: TRBD2
DNA: TGTGCCAGCAGCCGCGGGAGTATCTCGACGACCGGGGAGCTGTTTTTT
CDR3: CASSRGSISTTGELFF

V: TRBV5-1
J: TRBJ2-3
size: -
D: TRBD2
DNA: TGCGCCAGCAGCTGGACTAGCGGGAGAGTTAGCACAGATACGCAGTATTTT
CDR3: CASSWTSGRVSTDTQYF

V: TRBV9
J: TRBJ2-5
size: -
D: TRBD2
DNA: TGTGCCAGCAGCGTAGGCGGGACTAGTGTTCGGAAGACCCAGTACTTC
CDR3: CASSVGGTSVRKTQYF

V: TRBV27
J: TRBJ2-3
size: -
D: TRBD2
DNA: TGTGCCACCGGGAGGGCAGGGTGGCGGGTAGATACGCAGTATTTT
CDR3: CATGRAGWRVDTQYF

V: TRBV4-1
J: TRBJ2-7
size: -
D: TRBD1
DNA: TGCGCCAGCAGCCAAGGTCTGGGACAGGGCTCCTACGAGCAGTACTTC
CDR3: CASSQGLGQGSYEQYF

V: TRBV5-6
J: TRBJ2-3
size: -
D: -
DNA: TGTGCCAGCAGCCAGCTAGCCCCCGAAATAGATACGCAGTATTTT
CDR3: CASSQLAPEIDTQYF

V: TRBV13
J: TRBJ2-4
size: -
D: TRBD1
DNA: TGTGCCAGCAGCTTATCTGGACAGGGCCTATTAGCCAAAAACATTCAGTACTTC
CDR3: CASSLSGQGLLAKNIQYF

V: TRBV14
J: TRBJ1-6
size: -
D: -
DNA: TGTGCCAGCAGCTATACAGCGTATAATTCACCCCTCCACTTT
CDR3: CASSYTAYNSPLHF

V: TRBV5-1
J: TRBJ2-3
size: -
D: -
DNA: TGCGCCAGCAGCTTGGAGGGGCGGGGGCCCACAGATACGCAGTATTTT
CDR3: CASSLEGRGPTDTQYF

V: TRBV27
J: TRBJ2-5
size: -
D: -
DNA: TGTGCCAGCAGTTTGGGGTCGGGAGTAGGGGAGACCCAGTACTTC
CDR3: CASSLGSGVGETQYF

V: TRBV27
J: TRBJ2-1
size: once
D: -
DNA: TGTGCCAGCAGACCTAGCAGGTACCTCTCCTACAATGAGCAGTTCTTC
CDR3: CASRPSRYLSYNEQFF

V: TRBV5-4
J: TRBJ1-4
size: -
D: -
DNA: TGTGCCAGCAGCTTGGGTCTCAAAAATCCGGCAGGGGCTGAAAAACTGTTTTTT
CDR3: CASSLGLKNPAGAEKLFF

V: TRBV7-3
J: TRBJ1-2
size: -
D: TRBD1
DNA: TGTGCCAGCAGCCCGACAGGGTTCGATCCCTATGGCTACACCTTC
CDR3: CASSPTGFDPYGYTF

V: TRBV7-2
J: TRBJ2-2
size: -
D: -
DNA: TGTGCCAGCAGCTTAGAGGGACCAGCGAACACCGGGGAGCTGTTTTTT
CDR3: CASSLEGPANTGELFF

V: TRBV7-9
J: TRBJ2-5
size: -
D: -
DNA: TGTGCCAGCAGCTTAGCCCAGGGCGGACCGACCCAGTACTTC
CDR3: CASSLAQGGPTQYF

V: TRBV4-1
J: TRBJ2-7
size: -
D: -
DNA: TGCGCCAGCGCTTTCAGCGGGCCCAGCTCCTACGAGCAGTACTTC
CDR3: CASAFSGPSSYEQYF

V: TRBV29-1
J: TRBJ2-3
size: -
D: -
DNA: TGCAGCGTTGTCGGTTCCGAGGATGGGACAGATACGCAGTATTTT
CDR3: CSVVGSEDGTDTQYF

V: TRBV6-1
J: TRBJ2-2
size: -
D: TRBD1
DNA: TGTGCCAGCACCTTGGACAGGGGCAACACCGGGGAGCTGTTTTTT
CDR3: CASTLDRGNTGELFF

V: TRBV7-9
J: TRBJ1-4
size: -
D: -
DNA: TGTGCCAGCAGCTCCCGGTTTACGGGGCGGAATGAAAAACTGTTTTTT
CDR3: CASSSRFTGRNEKLFF

V: TRBV10-2
J: TRBJ1-5
size: -
D: -
DNA: TGCGCCAGCGCCCGGGCCGGTGGGGTTAATCAGCCCCAGCATTTT
CDR3: CASARAGGVNQPQHF

V: TRBV5-8
J: TRBJ1-5
size: few
D: TRBD1
DNA: TGTGCCAGCAGCTTAGGACAGGGTAGCAATCAGCCCCAGCATTTT
CDR3: CASSLGQGSNQPQHF

V: TRBV5-1
J: TRBJ2-3
size: -
D: -
DNA: TGCGCCAGCAGCTTGCTCTCTAGGGCTAGCACAGATACGCAGTATTTT
CDR3: CASSLLSRASTDTQYF

V: TRBV6-4
J: TRBJ2-5
size: -
D: TRBD2
DNA: TGTGCCAGCAGCCGGACTAGCGGGGACCAAGAGACCCAGTACTTC
CDR3: CASSRTSGDQETQYF

V: TRBV27
J: TRBJ2-7
size: -
D: TRBD1
DNA: TGTGCCAGCAGTTTGCTGGGACAGGGGGGGGGAATCGGAACCTACGAGCAGTACTTC
CDR3: CASSLLGQGGGIGTYEQYF

V: TRBV28
J: TRBJ1-1
size: once
D: TRBD1
DNA: TGTGCCAGCTACCACAGGGGGCCGGCTGAAGCTTTCTTT
CDR3: CASYHRGPAEAFF

V: TRBV9
J: TRBJ1-2
size: -
D: -
DNA: TGTGCCAGCAGCGTAAGAGCCGGGGCATACTATGGCTACACCTTC
CDR3: CASSVRAGAYYGYTF

V: TRBV27
J: TRBJ2-7
size: -
D: -
DNA: TGTGCCAGCAGTTTATCACCGACAGTATCCTACGAGCAGTACTTC
CDR3: CASSLSPTVSYEQYF

V: TRBV6-1
J: TRBJ2-2
size: -
D: TRBD1
DNA: TGTGCCAGCAGAGACGACAGGGTCGGCACCGGGGAGCTGTTTTTT
CDR3: CASRDDRVGTGELFF

V: TRBV5-8
J: TRBJ1-1
size: -
D: -
DNA: TGTGCCAGCAGAGCGAGGGGTTCCACTGAAGCTTTCTTT
CDR3: CASRARGSTEAFF

V: TRBV7-3
J: TRBJ2-3
size: -
D: TRBD2
DNA: TGTGCCAGCAGCTTAATAGCGGGGGGCACAGATACGCAGTATTTT
CDR3: CASSLIAGGTDTQYF